This TCR beta chain was recorded in a study of blood T cell repertoires in COVID-19. Study overall: Whether acute or convalescent, the COVID-19 samples came from the United States, Italy and Spain. T cells, B-cell-depleted T cells, or PBMCs provided the cDNA or gDNA that served as material.

Sequenced by immunoSEQ multiplex PCR; TCRdb stores in-frame clones only, minus some. The data show some 45,000 clones, about three quarters seen once. The J segment lost 11 bases and the V segment lost 5 bases, leaving 5 bases of the junction unmatched. The CDR3 is 14 amino acids. Germline V gene sequence: CDR1 SGHTA, CDR2 FQGTGA. This clone was counted once. The sequencing sample was made of peripheral blood. The TCR originated in an older man with active or convalescent COVID-19. The chain carries TRBV7-3 and TRBJ2-1, with 14 bases matching TRBD2. CDR3 loop: CASSPRLAGGQQFF. The CDR3 DNA is TGTGCCAGCAGCCCAAGACTAGCGGGGGGGCAGCAGTTCTTC.